A selection of T cell receptor beta chains follows, all from one sample in a study of control samples from healthy donors and cancer patients. Repertoires were generated with immunoSEQ multiplex PCR, while TCRdb's copy carries only in-frame clones and drops some. Of under 85,000 clones in the sample, over 85% were seen once. Specimen: PBMCs. The receptor set was obtained from a woman between 40 and 50 years old with lung cancer. Both conserved end residues are part of each CDR3. The D gene is left open where the match is weak. Only part of the rows carry a size: once, few, many, or a class if the clone is expanded.

size	V	J	D	DNA	CDR3
once	TRBV7-2	TRBJ2-1	.	TGTGCCAGCAGCCTAATGTCACGGGATGAGCAGTTCTTC	CASSLMSRDEQFF
.	TRBV5-1	TRBJ2-7	TRBD1	TGCGCCAGCAGACAGGGGCAAAGGCAGTACTTC	CASRQGQRQYF
.	TRBV2	TRBJ2-1	.	TGTGCCAGCAGTGAAGCGTGGGTTACCGGGACCGCAAACTACAATGAGCAGTTCTTC	CASSEAWVTGTANYNEQFF
.	TRBV27	TRBJ2-3	.	TGTGCCAGCAGTTTCACGGGGATAGAAGATACGCAGTATTTT	CASSFTGIEDTQYF
.	TRBV30	TRBJ1-2	TRBD1	TGTGCCTGGGCTAGATCGGACAGGACGAACTATGGCTACACCTTC	CAWARSDRTNYGYTF
.	TRBV7-2	TRBJ1-5	.	TGTGCCAGCAGCTTAGCGGTTAACTTGGAGCCCCAGCATTTT	CASSLAVNLEPQHF
.	TRBV27	TRBJ2-5	TRBD1	TGTGCCAGCAGTACCCGGGACAGCCAAGAGACCCAGTACTTC	CASSTRDSQETQYF
once	TRBV28	TRBJ1-2	.	TGTGCCAGCAGTTTAGCACAGAATGGCTACACCTTC	CASSLAQNGYTF
.	TRBV27	TRBJ2-5	TRBD2	TGTGCCAGCAGATCGGGACTAGCTGGTAGAGAGACCCAGTACTTC	CASRSGLAGRETQYF
.	TRBV5-1	TRBJ1-1	TRBD1	TGCGCCAGCAGCTTTACAGGGGGCACTGAAGCTTTCTTT	CASSFTGGTEAFF
.	TRBV5-1	TRBJ1-2	.	TGCGCCAGCAGCCTGGAAACTGGGGGTGATGGCTACACCTTC	CASSLETGGDGYTF
.	TRBV19	TRBJ2-5	.	TGTGCCAGTAGTATGACTATGCGGGGATACGAGACCCAGTACTTC	CASSMTMRGYETQYF
.	TRBV13	TRBJ1-2	TRBD1	TGTGCCAGCAGCTTTATTGGACAGGGGGGTCGGTACACCTTC	CASSFIGQGGRYTF
.	TRBV4-2	TRBJ1-4	.	TGTGCCAGCAGCACCCACCAGGACACTGCAACTAATGAAAAACTGTTTTTT	CASSTHQDTATNEKLFF
.	TRBV7-3	TRBJ2-1	.	TGTGCCAGCAGTCGGCAGGGCCAGGGGTCCTACAATGAGCAGTTCTTC	CASSRQGQGSYNEQFF
.	TRBV9	TRBJ1-3	TRBD1	TGTGCCAGCAGCGCAGGACAGGGGGGTGGAAACACCATATATTTT	CASSAGQGGGNTIYF
.	TRBV7-8	TRBJ2-6	.	TGTGCCAGCAGCCCAAGGGCGCAGGGCCCCAAATCTGGGGCCAACGTCCTGACTTTC	CASSPRAQGPKSGANVLTF
.	TRBV5-4	TRBJ1-1	.	TGTGCCAGCAGCTCCCAGGGTGAAGCTTTCTTT	CASSSQGEAFF
few	TRBV9	TRBJ1-1	.	TGTGCCAGCAGCGAGGTCGCTAACACTGAAGCTTTCTTT	CASSEVANTEAFF
.	TRBV7-2	TRBJ2-7	.	TGTGCCAGCAGCTTCTACGGGGGCTACGAGCAGTACTTC	CASSFYGGYEQYF
.	TRBV19	TRBJ1-5	.	TGTGCCAGTAGCAGGGGTTATAGCAATCAGCCCCAGCATTTT	CASSRGYSNQPQHF
.	TRBV20-1	TRBJ2-7	.	TGCAGTGCAAAGTGGGGGTACGAGCAGTACTTC	CSAKWGYEQYF
.	TRBV7-8	TRBJ1-1	.	TGTGCCAGCAGCTTAGGTGGCGCGAACACTGAAGCTTTCTTT	CASSLGGANTEAFF
.	TRBV19	TRBJ1-1	.	TGTGCCAGTAGTGGCAGGGCTCCCCAGAACACTGAAGCTTTCTTT	CASSGRAPQNTEAFF
.	TRBV5-1	TRBJ1-1	.	TGCGCCAGCAGTATCACATCCTACACCAACACTGAAGCTTTCTTT	CASSITSYTNTEAFF
.	TRBV15	TRBJ1-4	.	TGTGCCACCAGCACGCGCACTAATGAAAAACTGTTTTTT	CATSTRTNEKLFF
few	TRBV29-1	TRBJ1-1	.	TGCAGCGTTCTCACACAGTCGAACACTGAAGCTTTCTTT	CSVLTQSNTEAFF
.	TRBV27	TRBJ2-5	.	TGTGCCAGCATCCGAAGTCCGGGGCCAGAGACCCAGTACTTC	CASIRSPGPETQYF
.	TRBV7-9	TRBJ2-7	.	TGTGCCAGCAGCCAAATTGAACGGATTTCCCACTACGAGCAGTACTTC	CASSQIERISHYEQYF
.	TRBV11-2	TRBJ1-1	TRBD1	TGTGCCAGCAGTTTTACAGGGGGCACGGGCACTGAAGCTTTCTTT	CASSFTGGTGTEAFF
.	TRBV9	TRBJ1-2	.	TGTGCCAGCAGCGTAGGGTTGGGTAACTATGGCTACACCTTC	CASSVGLGNYGYTF
.	TRBV14	TRBJ1-1	.	TGTGCCAGCAGCCAAGAGGTCAGGGCCGCTGAAGCTTTCTTT	CASSQEVRAAEAFF
.	TRBV11-2	TRBJ1-1	.	TGTGCCAGCAGCTCGAACAGAGTGAACACTGAAGCTTTCTTT	CASSSNRVNTEAFF
.	TRBV3-1/TRBV3-2	TRBJ1-3	.	TGTGCCAGCAGCCAAGGACGAGGAAACACCATATATTTT	CASSQGRGNTIYF
.	TRBV18	TRBJ2-7	.	TGTGCCAGCTCAAGAGGGAATACGGGCAGGAACGAGCAGTACTTC	CASSRGNTGRNEQYF
.	TRBV19	TRBJ1-5	.	TGTGCCAGTAGTATCGATCGGGATCAGCCCCAGCATTTT	CASSIDRDQPQHF
few	TRBV9	TRBJ2-1	TRBD2	TGTGCCAGCAGCGTAGGTAGTTCGGGGGGTGGTGAGCAGTTCTTC	CASSVGSSGGGEQFF
.	TRBV27	TRBJ2-1	TRBD2	TGTGCCAGCAGTTCCCTAGCGGGGTACGATGAGCAGTTCTTC	CASSSLAGYDEQFF
.	TRBV24-1	TRBJ2-7	.	TGTGCCACCAGTGATGGAATGTATGTCGAGCAGTACTTC	CATSDGMYVEQYF
once	TRBV7-9	TRBJ2-3	TRBD1	TGTGCCAGCAGCCCAGGACAGGGTTGGGATACGCAGTATTTT	CASSPGQGWDTQYF
once	TRBV27	TRBJ2-3	TRBD2	TGTGCCAGCAGTCCAAGCGGGGTAACAGATACGCAGTATTTT	CASSPSGVTDTQYF